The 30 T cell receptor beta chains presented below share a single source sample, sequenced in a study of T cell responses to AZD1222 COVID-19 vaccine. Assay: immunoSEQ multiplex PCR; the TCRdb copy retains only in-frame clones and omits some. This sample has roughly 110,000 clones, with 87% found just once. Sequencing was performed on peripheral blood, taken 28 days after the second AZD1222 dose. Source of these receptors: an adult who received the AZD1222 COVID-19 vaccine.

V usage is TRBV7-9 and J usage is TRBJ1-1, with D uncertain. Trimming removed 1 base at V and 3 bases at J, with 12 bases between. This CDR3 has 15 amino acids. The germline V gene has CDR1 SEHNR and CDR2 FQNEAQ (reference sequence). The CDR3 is CASSLVGSKDTEAFF. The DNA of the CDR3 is TGTGCCAGCAGCTTAGTTGGGAGTAAGGACACTGAAGCTTTCTTT.

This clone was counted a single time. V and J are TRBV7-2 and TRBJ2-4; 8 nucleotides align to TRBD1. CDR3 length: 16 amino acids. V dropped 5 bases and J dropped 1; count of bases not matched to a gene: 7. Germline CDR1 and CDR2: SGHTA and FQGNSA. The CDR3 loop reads CASSPRQGLAKNIQYF. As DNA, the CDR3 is TGTGCCAGCAGCCCCCGACAGGGGTTGGCCAAAAACATTCAGTACTTC.

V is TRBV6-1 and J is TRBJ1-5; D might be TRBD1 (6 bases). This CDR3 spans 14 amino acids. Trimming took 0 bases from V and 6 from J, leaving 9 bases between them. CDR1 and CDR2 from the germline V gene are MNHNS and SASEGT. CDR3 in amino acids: CASSEAQGLQPQHF. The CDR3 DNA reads TGTGCCAGCAGTGAAGCGCAGGGGCTTCAGCCCCAGCATTTT.

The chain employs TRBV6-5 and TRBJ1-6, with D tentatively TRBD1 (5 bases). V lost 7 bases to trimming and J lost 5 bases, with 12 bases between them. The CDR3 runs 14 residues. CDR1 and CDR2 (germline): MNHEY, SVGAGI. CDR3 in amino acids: CASTPGTDNSPLHF. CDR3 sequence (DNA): TGTGCCAGCACCCCGGGGACGGATAATTCACCCCTCCACTTT.

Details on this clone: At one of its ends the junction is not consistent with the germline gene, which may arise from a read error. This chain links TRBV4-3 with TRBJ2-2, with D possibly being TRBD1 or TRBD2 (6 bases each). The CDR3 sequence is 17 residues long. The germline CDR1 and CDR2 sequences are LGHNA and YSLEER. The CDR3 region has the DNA TGCGCCAGCAGCGAAGATTCCCCGGGGGCTGACACCGGGGAGCTGTTTTTT. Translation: CASSEDSPGADTGELFF.

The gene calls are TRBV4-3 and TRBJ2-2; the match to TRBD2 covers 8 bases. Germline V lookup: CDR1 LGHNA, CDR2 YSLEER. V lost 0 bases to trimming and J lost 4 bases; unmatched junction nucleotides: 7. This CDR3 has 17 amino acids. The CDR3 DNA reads TGCGCCAGCAGCCAAGATGGGGGCGGGGGGCTCACCGGGGAGCTGTTTTTT. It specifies CASSQDGGGGLTGELFF.

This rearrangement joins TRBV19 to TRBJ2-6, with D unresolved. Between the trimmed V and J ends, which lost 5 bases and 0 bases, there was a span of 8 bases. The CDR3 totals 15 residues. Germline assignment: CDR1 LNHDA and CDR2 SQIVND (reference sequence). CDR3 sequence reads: CASSGWASGANVLTF. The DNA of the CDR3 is TGTGCCAGTAGTGGTTGGGCCTCTGGGGCCAACGTCCTGACTTTC.

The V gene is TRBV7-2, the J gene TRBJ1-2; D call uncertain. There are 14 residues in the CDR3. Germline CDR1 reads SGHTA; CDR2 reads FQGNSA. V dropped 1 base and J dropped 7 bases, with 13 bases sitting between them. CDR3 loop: CASSLGRTSFGYTF. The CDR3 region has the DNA TGTGCCAGCAGCTTAGGACGGACCAGCTTTGGCTACACCTTC. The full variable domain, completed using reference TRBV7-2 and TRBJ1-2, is GAGVSQSPSNKVTEKGKDVELRCDPISGHTALYWYRQSLGQGLEFLIYFQGNSAPDKSGLPSDRFSAERTGGSVSTLTIQRTQQEDSAVYLCASSLGRTSFGYTFGSGTRLTVV.

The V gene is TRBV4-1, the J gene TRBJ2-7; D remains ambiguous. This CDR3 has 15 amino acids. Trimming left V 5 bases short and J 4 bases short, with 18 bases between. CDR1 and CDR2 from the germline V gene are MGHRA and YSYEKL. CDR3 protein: CASSNEGLGRYEQYF. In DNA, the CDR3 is TGCGCCAGCAGCAATGAAGGGCTTGGACGGTACGAGCAGTACTTC.

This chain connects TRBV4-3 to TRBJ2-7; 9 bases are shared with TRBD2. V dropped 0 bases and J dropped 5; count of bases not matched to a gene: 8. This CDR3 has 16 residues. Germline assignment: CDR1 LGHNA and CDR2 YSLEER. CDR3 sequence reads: CASSQDARGGLDEQYF. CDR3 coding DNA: TGCGCCAGCAGCCAAGACGCGCGGGGGGGCCTCGACGAGCAGTACTTC.

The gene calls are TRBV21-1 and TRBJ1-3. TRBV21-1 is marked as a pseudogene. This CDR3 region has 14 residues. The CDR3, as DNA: TGTGCCAGCCGCGGGACCGACTCTGGAAACACCATATATTTT. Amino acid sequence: CASRGTDSGNTIYF.

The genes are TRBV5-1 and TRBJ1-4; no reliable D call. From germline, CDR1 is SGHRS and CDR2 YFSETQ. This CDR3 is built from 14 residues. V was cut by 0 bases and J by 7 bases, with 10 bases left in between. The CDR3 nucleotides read TGCGCCAGCAGCTTGGCCCCGCCGGCTGAAAAACTGTTTTTT. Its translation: CASSLAPPAEKLFF.

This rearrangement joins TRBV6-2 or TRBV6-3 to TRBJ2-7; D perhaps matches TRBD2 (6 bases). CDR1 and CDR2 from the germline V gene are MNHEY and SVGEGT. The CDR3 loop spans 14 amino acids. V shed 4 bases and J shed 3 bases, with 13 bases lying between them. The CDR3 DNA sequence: TGTGCCAGCAGTTCCGTAGGGACTCGCTACGAGCAGTACTTC. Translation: CASSSVGTRYEQYF.

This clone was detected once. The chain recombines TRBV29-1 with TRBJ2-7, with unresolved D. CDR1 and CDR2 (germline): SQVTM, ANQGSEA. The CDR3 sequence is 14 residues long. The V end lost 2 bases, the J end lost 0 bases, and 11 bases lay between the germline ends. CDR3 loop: CSVEWTGSSYEQYF. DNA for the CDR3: TGCAGCGTTGAATGGACCGGTAGCTCCTACGAGCAGTACTTC.

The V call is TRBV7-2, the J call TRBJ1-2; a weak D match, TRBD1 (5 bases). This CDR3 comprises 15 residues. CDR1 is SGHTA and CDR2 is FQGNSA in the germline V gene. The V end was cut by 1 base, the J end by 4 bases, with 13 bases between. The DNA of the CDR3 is TGTGCCAGCAGCTTAGAAGGGACGGTGAGCTATGGCTACACCTTC. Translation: CASSLEGTVSYGYTF.

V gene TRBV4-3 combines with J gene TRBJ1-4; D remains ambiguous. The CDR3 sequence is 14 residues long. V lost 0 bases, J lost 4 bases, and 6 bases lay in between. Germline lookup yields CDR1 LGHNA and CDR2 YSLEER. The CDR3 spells CASSQDGRNEKLFF. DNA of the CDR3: TGCGCCAGCAGCCAAGACGGCCGTAATGAAAAACTGTTTTTT.

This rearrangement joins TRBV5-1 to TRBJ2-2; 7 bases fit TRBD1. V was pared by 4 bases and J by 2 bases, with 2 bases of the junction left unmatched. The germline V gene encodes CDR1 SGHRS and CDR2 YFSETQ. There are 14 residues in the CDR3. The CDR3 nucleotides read TGCGCCAGCAGCGACAGGGCCAACACCGGGGAGCTGTTTTTT. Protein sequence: CASSDRANTGELFF.

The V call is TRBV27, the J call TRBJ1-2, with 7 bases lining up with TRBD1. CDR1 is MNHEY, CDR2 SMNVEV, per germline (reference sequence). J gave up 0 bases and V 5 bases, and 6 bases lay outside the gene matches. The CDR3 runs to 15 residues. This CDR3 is CASSPAGTANYGYTF. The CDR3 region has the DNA TGTGCCAGCAGTCCGGCCGGGACAGCTAACTATGGCTACACCTTC.

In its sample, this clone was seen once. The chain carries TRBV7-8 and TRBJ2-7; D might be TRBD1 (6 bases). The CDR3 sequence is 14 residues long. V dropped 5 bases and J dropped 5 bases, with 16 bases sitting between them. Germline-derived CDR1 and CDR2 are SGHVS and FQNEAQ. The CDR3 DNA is TGTGCCAGCAGCCCCGACAGGTTTGGCCACGAGCAGTACTTC. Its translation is CASSPDRFGHEQYF.

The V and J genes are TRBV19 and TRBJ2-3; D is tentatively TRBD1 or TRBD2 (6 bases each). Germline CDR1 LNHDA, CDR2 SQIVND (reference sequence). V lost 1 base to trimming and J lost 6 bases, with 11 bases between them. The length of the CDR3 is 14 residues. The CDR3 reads CASSIAGAGDTQYF. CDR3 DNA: TGTGCCAGTAGTATAGCGGGGGCTGGGGATACGCAGTATTTT.

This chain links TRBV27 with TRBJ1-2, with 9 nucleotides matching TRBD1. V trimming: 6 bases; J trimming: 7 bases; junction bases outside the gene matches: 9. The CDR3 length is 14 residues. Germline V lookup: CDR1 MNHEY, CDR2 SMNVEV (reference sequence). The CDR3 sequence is CASSYRDRAFGYTF. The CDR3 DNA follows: TGTGCCAGCAGCTACCGGGACAGGGCGTTTGGCTACACCTTC.

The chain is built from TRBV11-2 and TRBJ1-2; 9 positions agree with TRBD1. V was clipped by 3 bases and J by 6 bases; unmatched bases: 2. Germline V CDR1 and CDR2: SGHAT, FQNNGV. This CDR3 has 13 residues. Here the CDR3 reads CASSFWDRDGYTF. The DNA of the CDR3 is TGTGCCAGCAGCTTTTGGGACAGGGATGGCTACACCTTC. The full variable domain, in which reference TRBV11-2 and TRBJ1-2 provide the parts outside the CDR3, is EAGVAQSPRYKIIEKRQSVAFWCNPISGHATLYWYQQILGQGPKLLIQFQNNGVVDDSQLPKDRFSAERLKGVDSTLKIQPAKLEDSAVYLCASSFWDRDGYTFGSGTRLTVV.

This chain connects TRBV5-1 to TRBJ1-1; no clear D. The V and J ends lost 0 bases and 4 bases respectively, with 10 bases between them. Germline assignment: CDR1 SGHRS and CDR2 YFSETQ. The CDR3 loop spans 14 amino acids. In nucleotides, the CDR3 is TGCGCCAGCAGCTTGGGGGCCGCCGGCACTGAAGCTTTCTTT. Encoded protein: CASSLGAAGTEAFF.

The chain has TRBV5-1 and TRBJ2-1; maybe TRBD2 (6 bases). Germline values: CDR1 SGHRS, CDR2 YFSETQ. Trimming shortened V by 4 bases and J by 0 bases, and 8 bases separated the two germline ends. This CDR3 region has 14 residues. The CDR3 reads CASSPLASYNEQFF. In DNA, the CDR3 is TGCGCCAGCAGCCCACTAGCCTCCTACAATGAGCAGTTCTTC.

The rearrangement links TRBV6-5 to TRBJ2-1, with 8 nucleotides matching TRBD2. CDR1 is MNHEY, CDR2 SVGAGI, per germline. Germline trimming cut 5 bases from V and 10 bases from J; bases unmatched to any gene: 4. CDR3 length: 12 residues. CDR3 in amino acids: CASSRGGQEQFF. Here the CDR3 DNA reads TGTGCCAGCAGTCGGGGGGGTCAGGAGCAGTTCTTC.

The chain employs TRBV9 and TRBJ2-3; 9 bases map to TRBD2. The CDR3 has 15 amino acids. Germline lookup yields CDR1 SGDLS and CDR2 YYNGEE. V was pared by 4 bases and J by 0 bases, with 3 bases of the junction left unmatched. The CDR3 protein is CASSPSGVSTDTQYF. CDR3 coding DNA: TGTGCCAGCAGCCCTAGCGGGGTTAGCACAGATACGCAGTATTTT.

The CDR3 DNA reads as TGTGCCAGCAGCTACGCCAGACGGAGCTCCTATAATTCACCCCTCCACTTT. This encodes CASSYARRSSYNSPLHF. The chain joins TRBV28 to TRBJ1-6; no clear D. The CDR3 consists of 17 residues. The V and J ends lost 6 bases and 0 bases respectively, with 15 bases between them. Germline CDR1 reads MDHEN; CDR2 reads SYDVKM.

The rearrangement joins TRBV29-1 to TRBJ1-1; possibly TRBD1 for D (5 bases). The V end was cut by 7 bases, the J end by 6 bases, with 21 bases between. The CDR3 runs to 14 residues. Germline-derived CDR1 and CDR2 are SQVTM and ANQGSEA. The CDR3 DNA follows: TGCAGCGCCGCCGGGGCAGCGTCAATTTCTGAAGCTTTCTTT. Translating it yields CSAAGAASISEAFF.

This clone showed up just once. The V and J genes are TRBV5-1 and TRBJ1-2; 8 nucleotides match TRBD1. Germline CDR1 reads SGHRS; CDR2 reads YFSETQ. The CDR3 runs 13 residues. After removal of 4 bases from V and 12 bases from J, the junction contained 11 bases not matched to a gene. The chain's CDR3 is CASSPSGTGDHTF. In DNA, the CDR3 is TGCGCCAGCAGCCCATCCGGGACAGGAGATCACACCTTC.

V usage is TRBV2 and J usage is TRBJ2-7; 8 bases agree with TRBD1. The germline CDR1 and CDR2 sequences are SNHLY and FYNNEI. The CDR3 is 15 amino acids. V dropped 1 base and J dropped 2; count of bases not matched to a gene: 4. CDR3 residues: CASSEGTGRTYEQYF. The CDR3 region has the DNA TGTGCCAGCAGTGAAGGGACAGGGCGCACCTACGAGCAGTACTTC.